This record looks at one T cell receptor beta chain sequence and its context. Its antigen is unknown. This entry is derived from a study of blood T cells in healthy people across ages. Study-level information: For every two T cells, template switching captured about one barcoded beta molecule. Study-wide points: Naive T cell percentage showed a strong correlation with the diversity of TCR beta.

Through a sample-barcoded 5' primer and a J-beta primer mix, a second PCR was run for about 6 to 12 cycles. One entry per CDR3 protein results from TCRdb running MiXCR on the 5' RACE reads. This sample yields approximately 800,000 distinct CDR3 sequences, of which approximately 67% are seen a single time; roughly 26% belongs to the top ten. V dropped 3 bases and J dropped 1; count of bases not matched to a gene: 0. CDR1 and CDR2 from the germline V gene are MRHNA and SNTAGT. The CDR3 sequence is 14 residues long. Isolated PBMCs totaled at least 7 million in each sample. The source is a man younger than 45 in good health. This sequence joins TRBV6-4 and TRBJ2-3, with 8 bases identical to TRBD2. The sequencing input was blood. The CDR3 bases are TGTGCCAGCAGTGAGCGGGGGGGCACAGATACGCAGTATTTT. Its translation is CASSERGGTDTQYF.